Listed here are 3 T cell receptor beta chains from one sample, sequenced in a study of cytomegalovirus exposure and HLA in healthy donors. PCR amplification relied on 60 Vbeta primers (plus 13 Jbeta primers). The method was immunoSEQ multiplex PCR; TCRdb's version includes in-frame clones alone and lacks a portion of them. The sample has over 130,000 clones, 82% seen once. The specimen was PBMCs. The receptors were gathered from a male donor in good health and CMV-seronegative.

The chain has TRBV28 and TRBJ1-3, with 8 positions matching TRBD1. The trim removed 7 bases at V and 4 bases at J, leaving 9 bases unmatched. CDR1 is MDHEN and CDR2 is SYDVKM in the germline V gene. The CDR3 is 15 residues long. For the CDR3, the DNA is TGTGCCAGCAATCCGCCGCGGACAGGGGGAAACACCATATATTTT. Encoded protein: CASNPPRTGGNTIYF.

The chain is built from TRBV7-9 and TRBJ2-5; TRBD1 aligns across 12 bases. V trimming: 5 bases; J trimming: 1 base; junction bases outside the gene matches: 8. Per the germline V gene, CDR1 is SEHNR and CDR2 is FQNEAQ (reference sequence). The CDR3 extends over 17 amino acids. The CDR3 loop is CASSRDRGRPPQETQYF. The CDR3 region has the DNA TGTGCCAGCAGCCGGGACAGGGGGCGACCCCCCCAAGAGACCCAGTACTTC.

CDR3: CASSLGTSGSADTQYF. The CDR3 DNA reads as TGTGCCAGCAGCTTAGGTACTAGCGGGAGCGCAGATACGCAGTATTTT. The rearrangement joins TRBV7-2 to TRBJ2-3, with 11 positions matching TRBD2. Germline values: CDR1 SGHTA, CDR2 FQGNSA. Unmatched junction bases numbered 4, after V lost 1 base and J lost 4 bases. This CDR3 has 16 amino acids. Looking up the rest from reference TRBV7-2 and TRBJ2-3 gives the full variable domain: GAGVSQSPSNKVTEKGKDVELRCDPISGHTALYWYRQSLGQGLEFLIYFQGNSAPDKSGLPSDRFSAERTGGSVSTLTIQRTQQEDSAVYLCASSLGTSGSADTQYFGPGTRLTVL.